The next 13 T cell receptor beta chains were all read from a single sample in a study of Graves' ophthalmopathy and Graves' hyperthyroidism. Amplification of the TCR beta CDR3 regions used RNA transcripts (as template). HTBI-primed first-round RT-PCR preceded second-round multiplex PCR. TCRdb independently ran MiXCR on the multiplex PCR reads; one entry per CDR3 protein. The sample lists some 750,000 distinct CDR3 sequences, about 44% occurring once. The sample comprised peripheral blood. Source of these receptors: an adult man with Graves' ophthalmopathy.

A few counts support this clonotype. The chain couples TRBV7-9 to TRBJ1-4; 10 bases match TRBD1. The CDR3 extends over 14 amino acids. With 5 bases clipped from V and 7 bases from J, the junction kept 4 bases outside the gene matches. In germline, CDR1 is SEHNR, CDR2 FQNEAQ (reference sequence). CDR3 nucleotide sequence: TGTGCCAGCAGCCCCCGGGACAGGGGTGAAAAACTGTTTTTT. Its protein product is CASSPRDRGEKLFF.

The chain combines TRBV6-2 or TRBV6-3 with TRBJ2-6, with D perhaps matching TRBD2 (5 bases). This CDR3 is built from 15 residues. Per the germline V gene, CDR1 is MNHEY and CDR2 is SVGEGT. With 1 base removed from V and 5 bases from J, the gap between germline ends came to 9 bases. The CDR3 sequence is CASSYYRGWANVLTF. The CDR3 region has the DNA TGTGCCAGCAGTTACTACCGCGGGTGGGCCAACGTCCTGACTTTC.

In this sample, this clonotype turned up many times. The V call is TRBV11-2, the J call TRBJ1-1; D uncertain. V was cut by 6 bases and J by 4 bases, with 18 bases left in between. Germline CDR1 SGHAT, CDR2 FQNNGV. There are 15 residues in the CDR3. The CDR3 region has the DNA TGTGCCAGCAGAGATAGTGTTTTGTTGGGCACTGAAGCTTTCTTT. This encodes CASRDSVLLGTEAFF.

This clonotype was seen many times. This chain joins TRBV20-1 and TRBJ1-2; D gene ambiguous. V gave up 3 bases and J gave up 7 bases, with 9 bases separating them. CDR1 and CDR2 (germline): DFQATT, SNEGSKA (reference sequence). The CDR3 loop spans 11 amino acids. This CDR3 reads CSARSGRGYTF. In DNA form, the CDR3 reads TGCAGTGCTAGGTCCGGGCGTGGCTACACCTTC.

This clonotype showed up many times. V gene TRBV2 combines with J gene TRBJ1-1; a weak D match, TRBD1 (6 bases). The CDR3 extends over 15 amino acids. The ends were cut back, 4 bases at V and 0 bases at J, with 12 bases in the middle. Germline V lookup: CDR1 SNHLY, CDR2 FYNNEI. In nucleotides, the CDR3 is TGTGCCAGCAGTGTGTACAGGGCCATGAACACTGAAGCTTTCTTT. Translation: CASSVYRAMNTEAFF.

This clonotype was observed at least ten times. For the CDR3, the DNA is TGTGCCAGCACCGTTAGCGGGGTAGAGACCCAGTACTTC. It is translated as CASTVSGVETQYF. This chain uses TRBV5-8 with TRBJ2-5, with 8 bases matching TRBD2. The V gene end was trimmed by 6 bases and the J gene end by 4 bases; junction bases not matched to a gene: 5. Per germline, CDR1 SGHTS and CDR2 YDEGEE. CDR3 length: 13 amino acids.

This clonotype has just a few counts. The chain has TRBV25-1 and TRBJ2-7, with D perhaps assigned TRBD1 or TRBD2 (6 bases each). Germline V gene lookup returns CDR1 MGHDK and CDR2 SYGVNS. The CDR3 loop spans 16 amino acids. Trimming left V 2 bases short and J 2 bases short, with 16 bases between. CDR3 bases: TGTGCCAGCAGTGAAATGGGGGGCACACAGGCCTACGAGCAGTACTTC. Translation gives CASSEMGGTQAYEQYF.

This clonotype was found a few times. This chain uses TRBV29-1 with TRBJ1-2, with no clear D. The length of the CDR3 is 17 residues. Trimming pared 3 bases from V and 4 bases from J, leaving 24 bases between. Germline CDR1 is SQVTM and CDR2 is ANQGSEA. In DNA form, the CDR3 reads TGCAGCGTTGATCTTAGACGGATGACGCGGACCGCCTATGGCTACACCTTC. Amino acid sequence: CSVDLRRMTRTAYGYTF.

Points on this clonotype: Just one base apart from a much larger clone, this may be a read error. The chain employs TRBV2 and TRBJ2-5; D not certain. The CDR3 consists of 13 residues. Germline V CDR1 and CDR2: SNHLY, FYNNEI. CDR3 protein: CAGSPVAQETQYF. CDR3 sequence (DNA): TGTGCCGGCAGTCCAGTAGCCCAAGAGACCCAGTACTTC.

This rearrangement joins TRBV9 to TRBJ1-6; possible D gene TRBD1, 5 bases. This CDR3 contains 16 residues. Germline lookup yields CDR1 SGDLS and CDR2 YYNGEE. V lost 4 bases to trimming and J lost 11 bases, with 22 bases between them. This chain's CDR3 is CASSPSPVGSGTPLHF. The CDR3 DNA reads TGTGCCAGCAGCCCTTCGCCCGTGGGGTCAGGGACACCCCTCCACTTT.

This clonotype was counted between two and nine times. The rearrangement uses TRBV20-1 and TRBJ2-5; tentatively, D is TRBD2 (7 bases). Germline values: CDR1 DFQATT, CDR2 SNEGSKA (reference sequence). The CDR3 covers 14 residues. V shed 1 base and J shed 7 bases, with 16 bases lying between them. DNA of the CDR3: TGCAGTGCTAGAGTAGGGGGGGGTAGGACGACCCAGTACTTC. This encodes CSARVGGGRTTQYF.

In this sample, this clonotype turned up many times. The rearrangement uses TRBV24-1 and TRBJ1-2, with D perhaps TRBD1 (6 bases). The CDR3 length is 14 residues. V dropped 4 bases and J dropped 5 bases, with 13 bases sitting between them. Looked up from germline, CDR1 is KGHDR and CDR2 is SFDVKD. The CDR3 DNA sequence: TGTGCCACCAGTGACCCGACCACAGGGTATGGCTACACCTTC. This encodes CATSDPTTGYGYTF.

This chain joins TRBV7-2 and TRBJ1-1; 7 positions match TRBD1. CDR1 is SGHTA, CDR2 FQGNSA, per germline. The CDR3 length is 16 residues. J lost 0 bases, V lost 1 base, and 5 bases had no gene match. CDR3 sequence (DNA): TGTGCCAGCAGCTTAGGGACAGGACTACTGAACACTGAAGCTTTCTTT. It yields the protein CASSLGTGLLNTEAFF.